These 12 T cell receptor beta chains were all obtained from the same sample, sequenced in a study of PD-1 blockade in mismatch repair-deficient tumors. TCRdb keeps only in-frame clones here, not all; method: immunoSEQ multiplex PCR. The repertoire consists of some 100,000 clones, with roughly four fifths occurring once and the leading ten covering roughly 6.3%. Sequenced material: peripheral blood, taken 36 weeks after starting pembrolizumab. The receptors stem from an adult with mismatch repair-deficient cancer.

The chain carries TRBV19 and TRBJ1-2; D is unresolved. The CDR3 is 18 residues long. Germline-derived CDR1 and CDR2 are LNHDA and SQIVND (reference sequence). Trimming cost V 5 bases and J 8 bases, with 30 bases left between them. The CDR3 bases are TGTGCCAGTAGTCCCTCCGCCGCACAGCGGGGAGTTTCGAGCGGCTACACCTTC. It yields the protein CASSPSAAQRGVSSGYTF.

V gene TRBV19 combines with J gene TRBJ1-2; maybe TRBD1 (5 bases). V was shortened by 5 bases and J by 0 bases, with 13 bases between the two germline ends. The CDR3 spans 15 residues. Germline values: CDR1 LNHDA, CDR2 SQIVND (reference sequence). CDR3 sequence (DNA): TGTGCCAGTAGTCTCGACAGCCGTTCTAACTATGGCTACACCTTC. Encoded protein: CASSLDSRSNYGYTF.

The J gene is TRBJ1-1, the V gene TRBV18, with 12 bases identical to TRBD1. The CDR3 is 16 residues long. Germline V gene data show CDR1 as KGHSH and CDR2 as LQKENI. The ends lost 10 bases at V and 0 bases at J; junction bases unmatched: 9. CDR3 coding DNA: TGTGCCACACTTTCCGGGACAGGGGGCTTGAACACTGAAGCTTTCTTT. Amino acid sequence: CATLSGTGGLNTEAFF.

The V call is TRBV10-3, the J call TRBJ2-2, with TRBD2 matching 13 bases. The germline CDR1 and CDR2 sequences are ENHRY and SYGVKD. The ends lost 7 bases at V and 0 bases at J; junction bases unmatched: 5. The CDR3 is 17 amino acids. This CDR3 reads CAITKGLAGSNTGELFF. The CDR3 coding sequence is TGTGCCATCACCAAGGGACTAGCGGGATCGAACACCGGGGAGCTGTTTTTT.

CDR3 protein: CASDQGSSYEQYF. CDR3 DNA: TGTGCCAGCGATCAAGGAAGCTCCTACGAGCAGTACTTC. V usage is TRBV14 and J usage is TRBJ2-7; D not resolved. This CDR3 spans 13 amino acids. Germline CDR1 is SGHDN and CDR2 is FVKESK. The germline V and J ends were trimmed by 8 bases and 0 bases, with 11 bases remaining between them.

The chain recombines TRBV5-4 with TRBJ2-5; D unclear. Germline CDR1 SGHNT, CDR2 YYREEE (reference sequence). The CDR3 has 13 amino acids. V dropped 2 bases and J dropped 2 bases, with 7 bases sitting between them. In DNA, the CDR3 is TGTGCCAGCAGCTTCTCCGGGCAAGAGACCCAGTACTTC. It yields the protein CASSFSGQETQYF. Looking up the rest from reference TRBV5-4 and TRBJ2-5 gives the full variable domain: ETGVTQSPTHLIKTRGQQVTLRCSSQSGHNTVSWYQQALGQGPQFIFQYYREEENGRGNFPPRFSGLQFPNYSSELNVNALELDDSALYLCASSFSGQETQYFGPGTRLLVL.

This chain joins TRBV5-1 and TRBJ2-1; D is unresolved. Deletions cut 2 bases from V and 0 bases from J, with 6 bases between. Looked up from germline, CDR1 is SGHRS and CDR2 is YFSETQ. The CDR3 is 14 residues long. Written as DNA, the CDR3 is TGCGCCAGCAGCTTTTCGAGCTCCTACAATGAGCAGTTCTTC. Its protein is CASSFSSSYNEQFF.

This clone was recorded only once. The chain has TRBV18 and TRBJ1-3, with unresolved D. This CDR3 is built from 15 residues. CDR1 is KGHSH and CDR2 is LQKENI in the germline V gene. With 1 base removed from V and 0 bases from J, the gap between germline ends came to 7 bases. CDR3 DNA: TGTGCCAGCTCACCACTAAGCCGCTCTGGAAACACCATATATTTT. This translates into CASSPLSRSGNTIYF.

In its sample, this clone was seen once. This CDR3 is CASKDTGQGNTEAFF. Here the CDR3 DNA reads TGTGCCAGCAAAGATACAGGACAGGGGAACACTGAAGCTTTCTTT. The chain is built from TRBV27 and TRBJ1-1; 8 nucleotides align to TRBD1. The J segment lost 1 base and the V segment lost 7 bases, leaving 8 bases of the junction unmatched. CDR3 length equals 15 residues. CDR1 is MNHEY, CDR2 SMNVEV, per germline (reference sequence).

The chain combines TRBV6-5 with TRBJ2-3; 11 positions agree with TRBD2. This CDR3 spans 15 amino acids. Germline values: CDR1 MNHEY, CDR2 SVGAGI. V trimming: 2 bases; J trimming: 4 bases; junction bases outside the gene matches: 2. The CDR3 coding sequence is TGTGCCAGCAGTTACGAACTAGCGGGAGCAGATACGCAGTATTTT. This translates into CASSYELAGADTQYF.

This clone was detected only a few times. This chain joins TRBV2 and TRBJ1-2; D possibly corresponds to TRBD1 (5 bases). The V end was cut by 6 bases, the J end by 13 bases, with 12 bases between. Per the germline V gene, CDR1 is SNHLY and CDR2 is FYNNEI. CDR3 length equals 10 residues. The CDR3 nucleotides read TGTGCCAGCAGCGACAGACTGCTCACCTTC. Its protein product is CASSDRLLTF.

This clone was counted a single time. This chain joins TRBV4-1 and TRBJ1-4; D is ambiguous. Germline lookup yields CDR1 MGHRA and CDR2 YSYEKL. The CDR3 covers 15 residues. The V gene lost 0 bases and the J gene lost 8 bases, with 13 bases spanning the gap. The CDR3 nucleotides read TGCGCCAGCAGCCAAGAGGGAGGGCTGGGGGAAAAACTGTTTTTT. Its translation is CASSQEGGLGEKLFF.